This passage covers 10 T cell receptor beta chains from one sample sequenced in a study of Graves' ophthalmopathy and Graves' hyperthyroidism. RNA transcripts were the template, and TCR beta CDR3 regions were amplified from them. The library came from an HTBI-primed first-round RT-PCR and a second-round multiplex PCR. TCRdb processed the multiplex PCR reads anew with MiXCR; each CDR3 protein has one entry. The data hold about 1.2 million distinct CDR3 sequences, with less than 45% observed a single time. Sequencing input: peripheral blood or thyroid tissue (not recorded which). These TCRs come from an adult man with Graves' hyperthyroidism.

This clonotype was picked up a small number of times. This rearrangement joins TRBV7-9 to TRBJ2-2, with 12 bases matching TRBD1. V was pared by 6 bases and J by 6 bases, with 5 bases of the junction left unmatched. The germline gives CDR1 SEHNR, CDR2 FQNEAQ (reference sequence). The CDR3 is 15 amino acids. The CDR3 spells CASRPGTGGSGELFF. The CDR3 DNA is TGTGCCAGCAGGCCCGGGACAGGGGGCTCCGGGGAGCTGTTTTTT.

J is TRBJ1-3 and V is TRBV7-2; D not resolved. Germline lookup yields CDR1 SGHTA and CDR2 FQGNSA. Trimming took 5 bases from V and 4 from J, leaving 15 bases between them. CDR3 length equals 15 residues. Here the CDR3 reads CASSPRVSGGNTIYF. CDR3 in DNA: TGTGCCAGCAGCCCTAGGGTGTCGGGAGGAAACACCATATATTTT.

This clonotype was seen ten or more times. V and J are TRBV2 and TRBJ2-7; 11 bases map to TRBD2. This CDR3 contains 15 residues. Germline V lookup: CDR1 SNHLY, CDR2 FYNNEI. With V trimmed by 4 bases and J by 2 bases, 4 bases remained unmatched. CDR3 sequence reads: CASSGGLADTYEQYF. DNA of the CDR3: TGTGCCAGCAGTGGGGGACTAGCGGATACCTACGAGCAGTACTTC.

The chain combines TRBV5-1 with TRBJ2-5, with 7 bases aligning to TRBD1. Unmatched junction bases numbered 10, after V lost 4 bases and J lost 4 bases. The CDR3 runs 15 residues. Germline V gene lookup returns CDR1 SGHRS and CDR2 YFSETQ. The CDR3 DNA follows: TGCGCCAGCAGCGAGAGACAGGGTCCGGGAGAGACCCAGTACTTC. Translating it yields CASSERQGPGETQYF.

This clonotype was counted many times. The chain carries TRBV2 and TRBJ2-7; D assignment may be TRBD1 or TRBD2 (5 bases each). Per the germline V gene, CDR1 is SNHLY and CDR2 is FYNNEI. With 8 bases removed from V and 3 bases from J, the gap between germline ends came to 14 bases. The CDR3 runs 13 residues. For the CDR3, the DNA is TGTGCCAGCCGCCGGGACCCCGACTACGAGCAGTACTTC. The encoded protein is CASRRDPDYEQYF.

This clonotype has only a few counts. This chain joins TRBV20-1 and TRBJ2-5; TRBD1 aligns across 8 bases. The J segment lost 5 bases and the V segment lost 0 bases, leaving 8 bases of the junction unmatched. Germline CDR1 is DFQATT and CDR2 is SNEGSKA (reference sequence). The length of the CDR3 is 15 residues. The CDR3 nucleotides read TGCAGTGCTAGAGAGGGCAGGGGGCTTGGGGAGACCCAGTACTTC. Protein sequence: CSAREGRGLGETQYF.

Ten or more counts support this clonotype. The chain joins TRBV10-3 to TRBJ2-7; tentative D call: TRBD1 (6 bases). CDR1 and CDR2 (germline): ENHRY, SYGVKD. V lost 4 bases, J lost 2 bases, and 9 bases lay in between. This CDR3 contains 13 residues. CDR3 loop: CAISAKGAYEQYF. The CDR3 coding sequence is TGTGCCATCAGTGCCAAGGGGGCCTACGAGCAGTACTTC.

This clonotype was counted at least ten times. This rearrangement joins TRBV19 to TRBJ2-7; D not resolved. This CDR3 comprises 13 residues. V shed 3 bases and J shed 3 bases, with 9 bases lying between them. Germline CDR1 LNHDA, CDR2 SQIVND (reference sequence). CDR3 loop: CASSMSDHYEQYF. The CDR3 nucleotides read TGTGCCAGTAGTATGTCGGATCACTACGAGCAGTACTTC.

This clonotype was found many times. This rearrangement joins TRBV5-6 to TRBJ1-1; TRBD1 aligns across 7 bases. Germline CDR1 is SGHDT and CDR2 is YYEEEE. This CDR3 region has 13 residues. V trimming: 5 bases; J trimming: 4 bases; junction bases outside the gene matches: 5. The CDR3 spells CASSRDSSTEAFF. The CDR3, as DNA: TGTGCCAGCAGTCGGGACAGCTCCACTGAAGCTTTCTTT.

The V call is TRBV20-1, the J call TRBJ2-2; 8 positions match TRBD2. The CDR3 loop spans 18 amino acids. Looked up from germline, CDR1 is DFQATT and CDR2 is SNEGSKA (reference sequence). Trimming cost V 6 bases and J 1 base; bases outside gene matches: 16. The CDR3 DNA sequence: TGCAGTGCCGCGCCCCACTATTTGACTAGCGAGAACACCGGGGAGCTGTTTTTT. It specifies CSAAPHYLTSENTGELFF.